This T cell receptor beta chain is from a study of blood T cell repertoires in COVID-19. This CDR3 spans 13 amino acids. The V gene end was trimmed by 6 bases and the J gene end by 7 bases; junction bases not matched to a gene: 6. Germline CDR1 is SNHLY and CDR2 is FYNNEI. In the study's own analysis: Reference gene primer amplification yielded estimated nucleated cell counts. Repertoires were generated with immunoSEQ multiplex PCR, while TCRdb's copy carries only in-frame clones and drops some. V and J calls and clone size follow that table, whereas D and trimming were derived from the DNA. Found here are fewer than 300,000 clones, approximately 84% of them singletons; the top ten hold less than 20%.

This TCR was sampled from a man between 18 and 29 years old who had recovered from COVID-19. The chain carries TRBV2 and TRBJ2-5; 9 bases map to TRBD1. Source material: PBMCs or T cells enriched from blood (not recorded which). The CDR3 loop reads CASSSGQGRTQYF. The CDR3 region has the DNA TGTGCCAGCAGCTCGGGACAGGGAAGGACCCAGTACTTC.